Each of the 12 T cell receptor beta chains below was sequenced from the same sample in a study of CD8 T cells in ankylosing spondylitis. One entry per CDR3 protein, called by TCRdb with MiXCR from the 5' RACE reads. The sample has some 120,000 distinct CDR3 sequences, roughly 13% seen once. The sequenced material came from blood, either unsorted or a sorted T cell fraction (not recorded which). These receptors all come from a female donor with ankylosing spondylitis or in good health (not recorded which).

This clonotype appeared many times. This sequence joins TRBV7-2 and TRBJ2-7, with 8 nucleotides matching TRBD1. J gave up 0 bases and V 2 bases, and 6 bases lay outside the gene matches. The CDR3 contains 16 residues. Germline V lookup: CDR1 SGHTA, CDR2 FQGNSA. The CDR3 reads CASSLMGGQDSYEQYF. CDR3 in DNA: TGTGCCAGCAGCTTAATGGGGGGACAGGACTCCTACGAGCAGTACTTC.

This chain uses TRBV5-1 with TRBJ2-7; 12 bases are shared with TRBD2. The ends lost 0 bases at V and 7 bases at J; junction bases unmatched: 14. CDR1 is SGHRS and CDR2 is YFSETQ in the germline V gene. The CDR3 extends over 18 amino acids. CDR3 nucleotides: TGCGCCAGCAGCTTGGCTGTAGGTCGACTAGCGGGAGAGCAAGAGCAGTACTTC. Protein product: CASSLAVGRLAGEQEQYF.

The chain combines TRBV5-5 with TRBJ2-7, with D possibly called TRBD1 or TRBD2 (5 bases each). V was trimmed by 2 bases and J by 5 bases, leaving 14 bases between them. The germline CDR1 and CDR2 sequences are SGHKS and YYEKEE (reference sequence). This CDR3 contains 14 residues. CDR3 protein: CASSFGGQINEQYF. The CDR3 nucleotides read TGTGCCAGCAGCTTTGGGGGTCAGATAAACGAGCAGTACTTC.

This chain connects TRBV10-3 to TRBJ2-3; D gene ambiguous. The CDR3 consists of 12 residues. V was trimmed by 0 bases and J by 8 bases, leaving 6 bases between them. Germline V gene lookup returns CDR1 ENHRY and CDR2 SYGVKD. The CDR3 protein is CAISESAPTQYF. The CDR3 DNA sequence: TGTGCCATCAGTGAGTCGGCGCCTACGCAGTATTTT.

The chain recombines TRBV20-1 with TRBJ1-2, with TRBD1 matching over 12 bases. The CDR3 spans 15 residues. Germline V gene sequence: CDR1 DFQATT, CDR2 SNEGSKA (reference sequence). V was pared by 5 bases and J by 3 bases, with 7 bases of the junction left unmatched. CDR3 in DNA: TGCAGTGCTGGGGACAGGGGGCGAGGGGACTATGGCTACACCTTC. Translation gives CSAGDRGRGDYGYTF.

A few counts support this clonotype. This rearrangement joins TRBV5-1 to TRBJ2-7, with 7 nucleotides matching TRBD1. The CDR3 is made up of 15 amino acids. With V trimmed by 0 bases and J by 1 base, 4 bases remained unmatched. Germline V gene data show CDR1 as SGHRS and CDR2 as YFSETQ. CDR3 nucleotides: TGCGCCAGCAGCTTGGATGACAGGGCTTCCTACGAGCAGTACTTC. Residues: CASSLDDRASYEQYF.

The chain employs TRBV6-1 and TRBJ2-5; 7 bases line up with TRBD2. The CDR3 is 14 residues long. Per germline, CDR1 MNHNS and CDR2 SASEGT. The V gene end was trimmed by 5 bases and the J gene end by 5 bases; junction bases not matched to a gene: 8. The CDR3 nucleotides read TGTGCCAGCAGTATGGCACTAGCGATGGAGACCCAGTACTTC. This translates into CASSMALAMETQYF.

This clonotype was picked up one time. The chain recombines TRBV2 with TRBJ2-3, with TRBD2 matching over 9 bases. V was pared by 2 bases and J by 3 bases, with 3 bases of the junction left unmatched. The CDR3 runs 15 residues. Per the germline V gene, CDR1 is SNHLY and CDR2 is FYNNEI. The CDR3 DNA reads TGTGCCAGCAGTGAAAGCGGGGGGCGAACAGATACGCAGTATTTT. This gives the protein CASSESGGRTDTQYF.

The rearrangement uses TRBV4-2 and TRBJ2-1; TRBD2 agrees at 7 bases. Looked up from germline, CDR1 is LGHNA and CDR2 is YNFKEQ. V shed 0 bases and J 0 bases; nucleotides not matched to a gene: 17. The CDR3 is 21 amino acids. The CDR3 coding sequence is TGTGCCAGCAGCCAAGAGGGGGGGGGAGGAGCGAGACAGAGCTCCTACAATGAGCAGTTCTTC. Its protein is CASSQEGGGGARQSSYNEQFF.

The chain is built from TRBV12-3 or TRBV12-4 and TRBJ1-2, with a weak D call TRBD1 (6 bases). There are 16 residues in the CDR3. Between the trimmed V and J ends, which lost 7 bases and 1 base, there was a span of 19 bases. CDR3 sequence reads: CASTQSGTLLNYGYTF. The CDR3 nucleotides are TGTGCCAGCACCCAATCCGGGACACTTCTTAACTATGGCTACACCTTC.

This clonotype was counted ten times or more. This chain uses TRBV12-3 or TRBV12-4 with TRBJ2-1, with D possibly TRBD1 on 5 matching bases. This CDR3 spans 15 amino acids. V gave up 2 bases and J gave up 2 bases, with 10 bases separating them. The chain's CDR3 is CASSLTPGTYNEQFF. The CDR3 DNA follows: TGTGCCAGCAGTTTAACGCCAGGGACCTACAATGAGCAGTTCTTC.

CDR3 amino acids: CASSLAGQNYEQYF. In DNA form, the CDR3 reads TGTGCCAGCAGCTTAGCGGGCCAAAACTACGAGCAGTACTTC. The J gene is TRBJ2-7, the V gene TRBV7-6; no definite D call. The germline V gene encodes CDR1 SGHVS and CDR2 FNYEAQ. Between the trimmed V and J ends, which lost 0 bases and 3 bases, there was a span of 9 bases. The length of the CDR3 is 14 residues.